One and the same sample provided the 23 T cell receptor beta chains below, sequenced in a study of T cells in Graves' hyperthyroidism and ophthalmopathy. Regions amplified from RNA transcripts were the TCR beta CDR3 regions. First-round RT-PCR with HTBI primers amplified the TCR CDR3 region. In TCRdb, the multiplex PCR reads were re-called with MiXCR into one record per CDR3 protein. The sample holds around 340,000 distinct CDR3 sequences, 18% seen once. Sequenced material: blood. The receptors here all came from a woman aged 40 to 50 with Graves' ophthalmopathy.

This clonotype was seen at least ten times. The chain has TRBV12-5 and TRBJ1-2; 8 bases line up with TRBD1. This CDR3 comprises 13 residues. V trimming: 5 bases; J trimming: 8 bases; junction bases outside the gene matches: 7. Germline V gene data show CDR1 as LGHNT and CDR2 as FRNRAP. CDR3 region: CASGPGQGNGYTF. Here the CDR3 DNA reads TGTGCTAGTGGTCCTGGACAGGGAAACGGCTACACCTTC.

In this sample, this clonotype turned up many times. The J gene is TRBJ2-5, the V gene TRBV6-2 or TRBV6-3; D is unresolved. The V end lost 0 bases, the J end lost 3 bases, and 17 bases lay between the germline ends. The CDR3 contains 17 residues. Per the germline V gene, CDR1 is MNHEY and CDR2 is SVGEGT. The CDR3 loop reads CASSYSERPTKKETQYF. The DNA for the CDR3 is TGTGCCAGCAGTTACTCGGAGAGGCCTACCAAAAAAGAGACCCAGTACTTC.

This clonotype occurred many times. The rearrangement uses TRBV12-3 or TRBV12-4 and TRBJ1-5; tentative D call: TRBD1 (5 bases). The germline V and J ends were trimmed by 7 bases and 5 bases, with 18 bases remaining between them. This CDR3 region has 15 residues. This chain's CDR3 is CASTLLGQVDQPQHF. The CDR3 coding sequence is TGTGCCAGCACCCTACTGGGGCAGGTTGATCAGCCCCAGCATTTT.

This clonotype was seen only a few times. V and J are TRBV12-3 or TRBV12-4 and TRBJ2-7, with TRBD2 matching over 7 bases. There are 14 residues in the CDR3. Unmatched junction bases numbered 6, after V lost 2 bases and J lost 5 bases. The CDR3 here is CASSLFGRWDEQYF. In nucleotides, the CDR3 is TGTGCCAGCAGTTTATTCGGGAGGTGGGACGAGCAGTACTTC.

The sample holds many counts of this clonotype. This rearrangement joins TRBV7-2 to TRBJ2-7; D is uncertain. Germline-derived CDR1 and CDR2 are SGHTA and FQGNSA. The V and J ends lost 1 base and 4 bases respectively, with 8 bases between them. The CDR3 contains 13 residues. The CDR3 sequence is CASSLDQSYEQYF. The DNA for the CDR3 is TGTGCCAGCAGCTTAGATCAGAGTTACGAGCAGTACTTC.

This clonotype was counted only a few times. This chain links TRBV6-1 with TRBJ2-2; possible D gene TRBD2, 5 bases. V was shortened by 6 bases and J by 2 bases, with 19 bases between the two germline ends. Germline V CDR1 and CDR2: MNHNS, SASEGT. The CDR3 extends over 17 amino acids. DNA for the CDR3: TGTGCCAGCAGCGCCGTCGGAGGAAGTCTAAACACCGGGGAGCTGTTTTTT. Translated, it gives CASSAVGGSLNTGELFF.

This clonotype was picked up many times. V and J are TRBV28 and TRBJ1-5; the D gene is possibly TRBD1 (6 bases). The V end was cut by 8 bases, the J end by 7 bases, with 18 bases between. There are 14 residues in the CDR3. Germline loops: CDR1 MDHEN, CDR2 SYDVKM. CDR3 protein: CASFLAQGGQPQHF. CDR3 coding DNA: TGTGCCAGCTTCCTGGCACAGGGAGGGCAGCCCCAGCATTTT.

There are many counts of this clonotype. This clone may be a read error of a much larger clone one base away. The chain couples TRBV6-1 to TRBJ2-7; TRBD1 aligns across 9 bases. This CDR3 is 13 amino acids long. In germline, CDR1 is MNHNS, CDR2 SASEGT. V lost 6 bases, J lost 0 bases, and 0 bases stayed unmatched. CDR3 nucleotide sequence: TGTGCCAGCAGGGACAGGGGCTCCTACGAGCAGTACTTC. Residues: CASRDRGSYEQYF.

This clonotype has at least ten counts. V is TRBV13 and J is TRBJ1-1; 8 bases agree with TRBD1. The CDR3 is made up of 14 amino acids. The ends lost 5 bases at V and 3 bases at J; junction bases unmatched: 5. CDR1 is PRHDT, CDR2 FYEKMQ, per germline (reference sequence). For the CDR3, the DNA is TGTGCCAGCAGCCGGGACAGGTACTACACTGAAGCTTTCTTT. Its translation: CASSRDRYYTEAFF.

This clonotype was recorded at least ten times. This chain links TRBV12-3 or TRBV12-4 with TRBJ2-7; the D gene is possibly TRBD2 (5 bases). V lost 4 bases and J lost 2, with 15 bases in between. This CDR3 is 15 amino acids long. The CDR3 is CASSSHWGVAYEQYF. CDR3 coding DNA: TGTGCCAGCAGTTCCCATTGGGGAGTCGCCTACGAGCAGTACTTC.

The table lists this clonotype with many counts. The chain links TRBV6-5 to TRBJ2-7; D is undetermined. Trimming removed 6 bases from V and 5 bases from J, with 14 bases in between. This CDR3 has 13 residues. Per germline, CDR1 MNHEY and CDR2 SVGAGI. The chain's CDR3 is CASSPREINEQYF. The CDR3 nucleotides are TGTGCCAGCAGCCCCCGAGAGATAAACGAGCAGTACTTC.

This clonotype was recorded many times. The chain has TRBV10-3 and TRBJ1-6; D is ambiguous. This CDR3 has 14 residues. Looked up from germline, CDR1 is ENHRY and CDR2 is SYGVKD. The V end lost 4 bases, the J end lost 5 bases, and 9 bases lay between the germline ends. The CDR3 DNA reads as TGTGCCATCAGTGGTTTTGGGAATAATTCACCCCTCCACTTT. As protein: CAISGFGNNSPLHF.

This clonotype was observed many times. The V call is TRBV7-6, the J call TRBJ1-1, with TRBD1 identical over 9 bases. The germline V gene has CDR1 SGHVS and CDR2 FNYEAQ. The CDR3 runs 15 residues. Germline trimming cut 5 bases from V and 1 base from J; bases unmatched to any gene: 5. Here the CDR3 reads CASSPGQGRNTEAFF. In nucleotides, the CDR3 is TGTGCCAGCAGCCCCGGACAGGGGAGGAACACTGAAGCTTTCTTT. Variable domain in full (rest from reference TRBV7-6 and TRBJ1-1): GAGVSQSPRYKVTKRGQDVALRCDPISGHVSLYWYRQALGQGPEFLTYFNYEAQQDKSGLPNDRFSAERPEGSISTLTIQRTEQRDSAMYRCASSPGQGRNTEAFFGQGTRLTVV.

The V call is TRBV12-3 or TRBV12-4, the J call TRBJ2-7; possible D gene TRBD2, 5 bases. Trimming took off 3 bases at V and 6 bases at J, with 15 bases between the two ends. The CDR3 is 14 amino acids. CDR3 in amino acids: CASSFASRDREQYF. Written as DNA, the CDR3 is TGTGCCAGCAGTTTCGCCTCCCGGGATCGCGAGCAGTACTTC.

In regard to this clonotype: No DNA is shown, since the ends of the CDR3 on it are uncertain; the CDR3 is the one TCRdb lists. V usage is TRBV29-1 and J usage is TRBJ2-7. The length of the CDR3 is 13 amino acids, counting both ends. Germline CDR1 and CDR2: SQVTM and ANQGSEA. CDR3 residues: CSVAEGAAYEQSF.

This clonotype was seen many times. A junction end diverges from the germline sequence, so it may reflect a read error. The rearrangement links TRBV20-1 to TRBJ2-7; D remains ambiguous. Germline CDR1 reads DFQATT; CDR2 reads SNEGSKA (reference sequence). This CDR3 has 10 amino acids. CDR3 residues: CSARDRGSHF. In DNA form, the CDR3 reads TGCAGTGCTAGAGATCGCGGTAGTCACTTC.

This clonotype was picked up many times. The CDR3 spells CAWSVGETQYF. CDR3 sequence (DNA): TGTGCCTGGAGTGTGGGGGAGACCCAGTACTTC. The chain carries TRBV30 and TRBJ2-5; D gene unclear. V gave up 0 bases and J gave up 5 bases, with 4 bases separating them. Looked up from germline, CDR1 is GTSNPN and CDR2 is SVGIG (reference sequence). This CDR3 is built from 11 residues.

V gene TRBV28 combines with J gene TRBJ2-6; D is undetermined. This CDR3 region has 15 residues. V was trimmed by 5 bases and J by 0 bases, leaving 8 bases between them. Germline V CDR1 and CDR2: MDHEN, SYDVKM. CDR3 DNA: TGTGCCAGCAGTCTCCCGGTCTCTGGGGCCAACGTCCTGACTTTC. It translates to CASSLPVSGANVLTF.

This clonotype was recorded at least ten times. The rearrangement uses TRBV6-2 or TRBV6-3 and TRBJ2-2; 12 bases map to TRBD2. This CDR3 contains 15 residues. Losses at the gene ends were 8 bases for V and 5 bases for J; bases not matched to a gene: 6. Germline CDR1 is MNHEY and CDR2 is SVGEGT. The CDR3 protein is CASRLAGVGTGELFF. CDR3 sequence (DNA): TGTGCCAGCCGACTAGCGGGAGTTGGAACCGGGGAGCTGTTTTTT.

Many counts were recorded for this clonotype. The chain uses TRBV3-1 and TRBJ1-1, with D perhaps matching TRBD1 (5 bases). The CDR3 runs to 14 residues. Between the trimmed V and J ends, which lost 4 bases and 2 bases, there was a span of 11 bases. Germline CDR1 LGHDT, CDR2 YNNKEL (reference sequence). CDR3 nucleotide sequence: TGTGCCAGCAGCCCATTTACAGGTAACACTGAAGCTTTCTTT. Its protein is CASSPFTGNTEAFF.

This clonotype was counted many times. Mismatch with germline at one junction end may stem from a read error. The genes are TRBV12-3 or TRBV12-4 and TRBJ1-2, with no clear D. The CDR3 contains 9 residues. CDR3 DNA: TGTGCCAGCAGCCCTACTGGGCCCTTC. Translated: CASSPTGPF.

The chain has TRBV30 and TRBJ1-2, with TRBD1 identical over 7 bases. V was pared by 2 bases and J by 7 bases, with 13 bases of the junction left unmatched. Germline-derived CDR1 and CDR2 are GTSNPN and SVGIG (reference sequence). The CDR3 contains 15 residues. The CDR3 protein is CAWSTSGQVGFGYTF. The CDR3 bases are TGTGCCTGGAGTACCTCTGGACAGGTTGGGTTTGGCTACACCTTC.

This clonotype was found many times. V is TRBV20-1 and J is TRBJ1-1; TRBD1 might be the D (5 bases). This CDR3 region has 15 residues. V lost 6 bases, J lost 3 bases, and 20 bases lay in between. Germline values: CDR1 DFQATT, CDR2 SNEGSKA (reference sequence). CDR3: CSATDPGGSHTEAFF. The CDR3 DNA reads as TGCAGTGCGACCGACCCTGGGGGTTCTCACACTGAAGCTTTCTTT.